This T cell receptor (beta chain) was sequenced during a study of STAT3 mutations in large granular lymphocyte leukemia. Study-level findings and limits: In T-cell large granular lymphocyte leukemia, about half of patients showed multiple immunodominant subclonotypes.

Trimming cost V 2 bases and J 4 bases; bases outside gene matches: 2. Looked up from germline, CDR1 is KGHSH and CDR2 is LQKENI. The CDR3 has 14 amino acids. Repertoires were generated with immunoSEQ multiplex PCR, while TCRdb's copy carries only in-frame clones and drops some. The sample gives tens of thousands of clones, roughly 86% of which show up once; roughly 13% is in the top ten. Concerning this clone: What it binds is not known. This CDR3 is also generated by other DNA sequences in the sample.

The TCR originated in a man aged 60 to 75 with T-cell large granular lymphocyte leukemia. Some clones in this sample may be carry-over from other donors' samples. Sequenced: peripheral blood mononuclear cells. The chain recombines TRBV18 with TRBJ1-5, with 7 bases aligning to TRBD1. The CDR3 protein is CASSPGDSNQPQHF. Here the CDR3 DNA reads TGTGCCAGCTCACCAGGGGACAGTAATCAGCCCCAGCATTTT.